A single sample is the source of the 28 T cell receptor beta chains below, sequenced in a study of blood T cell repertoires in COVID-19. Generated by immunoSEQ multiplex PCR, the TCRdb table keeps only in-frame clones and is missing some. Here the sample spans a few hundred thousand clones, approximately 88% being singletons. The sample comprised peripheral blood. The origin of the receptors is a woman aged 40-49 years who had recovered from COVID-19.

The CDR3 here is CASSTHRDFALYNEQFF. The DNA of the CDR3 is TGTGCCAGTAGTACCCACCGGGACTTTGCTCTTTACAATGAGCAGTTCTTC. This rearrangement joins TRBV19 to TRBJ2-1; D is perhaps TRBD2 (6 bases). Trimming pared 4 bases from V and 4 bases from J, leaving 20 bases between. The CDR3 contains 17 residues. Germline loops: CDR1 LNHDA, CDR2 SQIVND (reference sequence).

The rearrangement links TRBV11-1 to TRBJ1-6, with D possibly TRBD1 on 6 matching bases. V was shortened by 5 bases and J by 5 bases, with 10 bases between the two germline ends. Germline CDR1 is SGHAT and CDR2 is FQDESV (reference sequence). This CDR3 contains 14 residues. The CDR3 DNA follows: TGTGCCAGCAGCCGTCAGGGGAATAATTCACCCCTCCACTTT. It codes for CASSRQGNNSPLHF.

The chain carries TRBV28 and TRBJ2-3; 9 bases line up with TRBD2. The CDR3 loop spans 15 amino acids. V shed 5 bases and J 0 bases; nucleotides not matched to a gene: 3. Germline V lookup: CDR1 MDHEN, CDR2 SYDVKM. CDR3 nucleotides: TGTGCCAGCAGTGCGCGGGGGGGAAGCACAGATACGCAGTATTTT. Its translation: CASSARGGSTDTQYF.

The chain recombines TRBV5-1 with TRBJ1-4, with TRBD1 matching over 8 bases. This CDR3 contains 15 residues. Germline V gene sequence: CDR1 SGHRS, CDR2 YFSETQ. V lost 4 bases, J lost 3 bases, and 5 bases stayed unmatched. The CDR3 loop reads CASSGTGAANEKLFF. CDR3 nucleotide sequence: TGCGCCAGCAGCGGGACAGGCGCCGCTAATGAAAAACTGTTTTTT.

V usage is TRBV29-1 and J usage is TRBJ2-1, with D tentatively TRBD2 (5 bases). The CDR3 runs 12 residues. V was shortened by 5 bases and J by 6 bases, with 11 bases between the two germline ends. Germline CDR1 reads SQVTM; CDR2 reads ANQGSEA. Here the CDR3 reads CSVPRERNEQFF. The DNA of the CDR3 is TGCAGCGTTCCCCGGGAACGCAATGAGCAGTTCTTC.

The chain links TRBV19 to TRBJ2-5; 9 positions match TRBD1. This CDR3 region has 15 residues. The germline CDR1 and CDR2 sequences are LNHDA and SQIVND (reference sequence). The J segment lost 4 bases and the V segment lost 4 bases, leaving 7 bases of the junction unmatched. CDR3 protein: CASSRGTGGPETQYF. The DNA of the CDR3 is TGTGCCAGTAGTAGAGGCACAGGGGGCCCAGAGACCCAGTACTTC.

The chain has TRBV28 and TRBJ2-7; D remains ambiguous. In germline, CDR1 is MDHEN, CDR2 SYDVKM. With 3 bases removed from V and 9 bases from J, the gap between germline ends came to 9 bases. The CDR3 totals 11 residues. The CDR3: CASSFRVGQYF. DNA for the CDR3: TGTGCCAGCAGTTTTCGGGTCGGGCAGTACTTC.

The chain has TRBV28 and TRBJ1-3; D is ambiguous. Trimming cost V 7 bases and J 0 bases, with 13 bases left between them. This CDR3 spans 15 amino acids. Germline CDR1 reads MDHEN; CDR2 reads SYDVKM. CDR3 sequence reads: CASISGGGSGNTIYF. The DNA for the CDR3 is TGTGCCAGCATTAGTGGAGGCGGCTCTGGAAACACCATATATTTT.

This chain links TRBV24-1 with TRBJ1-6, with 7 bases matching TRBD1. With 6 bases clipped from V and 10 bases from J, the junction kept 5 bases outside the gene matches. The CDR3 totals 13 residues. CDR1 KGHDR and CDR2 SFDVKD come from the germline V gene. The CDR3 DNA sequence: TGTGCCACCAGTCTTACAGGGGACTCACCCCTCCACTTT. Translated: CATSLTGDSPLHF.

This rearrangement joins TRBV7-8 to TRBJ1-5; TRBD1 aligns across 9 bases. Germline V gene data show CDR1 as SGHVS and CDR2 as FQNEAQ. The CDR3 runs 18 residues. J gave up 2 bases and V 2 bases, and 10 bases lay outside the gene matches. The CDR3 loop is CASSLWGDRGRGNQPQHF. The DNA for the CDR3 is TGTGCCAGCAGCTTATGGGGTGACAGGGGGAGAGGCAATCAGCCCCAGCATTTT.

This clone was counted between two and nine times. The rearrangement joins TRBV28 to TRBJ1-3, with a tentative D call TRBD1 (5 bases). Germline assignment: CDR1 MDHEN and CDR2 SYDVKM. The V end was cut by 5 bases, the J end by 3 bases, with 14 bases between. This CDR3 comprises 15 residues. The CDR3 DNA is TGTGCCAGCAGTAATTCAGGGTTCGTTGGAAACACCATATATTTT. This sequence encodes CASSNSGFVGNTIYF. Variable domain in full (rest from reference TRBV28 and TRBJ1-3): DVKVTQSSRYLVKRTGEKVFLECVQDMDHENMFWYRQDPGLGLRLIYFSYDVKMKEKGDIPEGYSVSREKKERFSLILESASTNQTSMYLCASSNSGFVGNTIYFGEGSWLTVV.

This chain connects TRBV28 to TRBJ2-1; possible D gene TRBD2, 6 bases. CDR1 MDHEN and CDR2 SYDVKM come from the germline V gene. Between the trimmed V and J ends, which lost 9 bases and 4 bases, there was a span of 13 bases. The CDR3 runs 13 residues. The CDR3, as DNA: TGTGCCAGTACAATGGGACTTTACAATGAGCAGTTCTTC. It encodes CASTMGLYNEQFF.

V gene TRBV6-4 combines with J gene TRBJ2-5; 9 bases are shared with TRBD2. Trimming removed 0 bases from V and 4 bases from J; junction bases left unmatched: 6. Germline V lookup: CDR1 MRHNA, CDR2 SNTAGT. The CDR3 contains 16 residues. The CDR3 coding sequence is TGTGCCAGCAGTGACTCTCGGGCGGGAGGGGCAGAGACCCAGTACTTC. Amino acid sequence: CASSDSRAGGAETQYF.

This chain links TRBV5-1 with TRBJ2-1; D possibly corresponds to TRBD1 (7 bases). This CDR3 comprises 16 residues. The ends were cut back, 2 bases at V and 3 bases at J, with 15 bases in the middle. Germline CDR1 and CDR2: SGHRS and YFSETQ. The CDR3 bases are TGCGCCAGCAGCTTAGGGGGCGGGGTCCTCTACAATGAGCAGTTCTTC. Residues: CASSLGGGVLYNEQFF.

The chain recombines TRBV5-1 with TRBJ2-6; TRBD2 aligns across 9 bases. This CDR3 comprises 18 residues. CDR1 and CDR2 (germline): SGHRS, YFSETQ. V was pared by 1 base and J by 0 bases, with 5 bases of the junction left unmatched. The CDR3 sequence is CASSLPLAGLSGANVLTF. In nucleotides, the CDR3 is TGCGCCAGCAGCTTGCCACTAGCGGGCCTCTCTGGGGCCAACGTCCTGACTTTC.

CDR3 coding DNA: TGTGCCTGGAGTTTCCCCGGGACAGGGGGCTTGAATGAGCAGTTCTTC. This codes for CAWSFPGTGGLNEQFF. This chain links TRBV30 with TRBJ2-1; 12 bases agree with TRBD1. CDR1 GTSNPN and CDR2 SVGIG come from the germline V gene (reference sequence). The CDR3 is 16 residues long. The V gene end was trimmed by 2 bases and the J gene end by 7 bases; junction bases not matched to a gene: 9.

This clone was picked up one time. The rearrangement joins TRBV3-1 (or the pseudogene TRBV3-2) to TRBJ2-3; 10 bases are shared with TRBD2. The V gene end was trimmed by 1 base and the J gene end by 6 bases; junction bases not matched to a gene: 4. CDR1 and CDR2 (germline): LGHDT, YNNKEL (reference sequence). The CDR3 contains 15 residues. The DNA for the CDR3 is TGTGCCAGCAGCCAAGTAACTAGCGGGAAGGATACGCAGTATTTT. Its translation: CASSQVTSGKDTQYF.

This chain uses TRBV4-1 with TRBJ2-7, with D possibly matching TRBD2 (5 bases). Looked up from germline, CDR1 is MGHRA and CDR2 is YSYEKL. CDR3 length: 15 residues. V was shortened by 4 bases and J by 0 bases, with 13 bases between the two germline ends. In nucleotides, the CDR3 is TGCGCCAGCAGCCCCTCATTCGGGAACTCCTACGAGCAGTACTTC. Amino acid sequence: CASSPSFGNSYEQYF.

In DNA, the CDR3 is TGTGCCAGCAGCTTAGTAACGGGACTAGCGGGAGATCAGGCGCAGTATTTT. Translated, it gives CASSLVTGLAGDQAQYF. This chain links TRBV11-3 with TRBJ2-3, with TRBD2 matching over 14 bases. Germline V gives CDR1 SGHNT, CDR2 YENEEA. CDR3 length equals 17 residues. Losses at the gene ends were 1 base for V and 10 bases for J; bases not matched to a gene: 10. The whole variable domain, filled in from reference TRBV11-3 and TRBJ2-3, reads EAGVVQSPRYKIIEKKQPVAFWCNPISGHNTLYWYLQNLGQGPELLIRYENEEAVDDSQLPKDRFSAERLKGVDSTLKIQPAELGDSAVYLCASSLVTGLAGDQAQYFGPGTRLTVL.

The V gene is TRBV4-1, the J gene TRBJ2-7; tentatively, D is TRBD1 (6 bases). Germline V gives CDR1 MGHRA, CDR2 YSYEKL. The V and J ends lost 0 bases and 3 bases respectively, with 12 bases between them. This CDR3 is built from 15 residues. The CDR3 is CASSQDRARGYEQYF. DNA for the CDR3: TGCGCCAGCAGCCAAGATAGGGCCAGGGGCTACGAGCAGTACTTC.

The rearrangement links TRBV24-1 to TRBJ2-3, with D possibly matching TRBD2 (5 bases). In germline, CDR1 is KGHDR, CDR2 SFDVKD. The CDR3 runs to 16 residues. The V end was cut by 5 bases, the J end by 5 bases, with 19 bases between. The CDR3 loop reads CATSALETAAGDTQYF. The CDR3 DNA reads TGTGCCACCAGTGCCCTCGAGACCGCCGCGGGAGATACGCAGTATTTT.

The V call is TRBV27, the J call TRBJ1-4; no firm D call. Trimming took off 5 bases at V and 8 bases at J, with 15 bases between the two ends. The CDR3 covers 14 residues. Per the germline V gene, CDR1 is MNHEY and CDR2 is SMNVEV (reference sequence). The CDR3 DNA is TGTGCCAGCAGTGCCCCGGGTGGGTACGAAAAACTGTTTTTT. As protein: CASSAPGGYEKLFF.

This rearrangement joins TRBV7-2 to TRBJ2-7; D is unresolved. With 5 bases removed from V and 2 bases from J, the gap between germline ends came to 10 bases. The CDR3 is made up of 13 amino acids. Germline CDR1 reads SGHTA; CDR2 reads FQGNSA. CDR3: CASSSSEPYEQYF. For the CDR3, the DNA is TGTGCCAGCAGCAGCAGCGAGCCCTACGAGCAGTACTTC. Filled out from reference TRBV7-2 and TRBJ2-7, the complete variable domain reads GAGVSQSPSNKVTEKGKDVELRCDPISGHTALYWYRQSLGQGLEFLIYFQGNSAPDKSGLPSDRFSAERTGGSVSTLTIQRTQQEDSAVYLCASSSSEPYEQYFGPGTRLTVT.

CDR3 amino acids: CASSLAGTSGDEQFF. CDR3 coding DNA: TGTGCCAGCAGCTTAGCCGGGACTAGCGGTGATGAGCAGTTCTTC. The chain has TRBV7-2 and TRBJ2-1; 11 bases fit TRBD2. This CDR3 has 15 amino acids. Per germline, CDR1 SGHTA and CDR2 FQGNSA. V lost 0 bases and J lost 8; bases outside the gene matches: 3. The variable domain in full, completed from reference TRBV7-2 and TRBJ2-1, reads GAGVSQSPSNKVTEKGKDVELRCDPISGHTALYWYRQSLGQGLEFLIYFQGNSAPDKSGLPSDRFSAERTGGSVSTLTIQRTQQEDSAVYLCASSLAGTSGDEQFFGPGTRLTVL.

Here the CDR3 DNA reads TGTGCCAGCTCCCCTACTAGCGGGGTAGGAGATACGCAGTATTTT. This sequence encodes CASSPTSGVGDTQYF. The chain employs TRBV18 and TRBJ2-3; 10 nucleotides align to TRBD2. This CDR3 is 15 amino acids long. J gave up 5 bases and V 6 bases, and 8 bases lay outside the gene matches. The germline CDR1 and CDR2 sequences are KGHSH and LQKENI.

The chain recombines TRBV13 with TRBJ2-2; 9 nucleotides agree with TRBD1. Germline CDR1 reads PRHDT; CDR2 reads FYEKMQ (reference sequence). V gave up 5 bases and J gave up 3 bases; unmatched junction bases: 10. CDR3 length equals 17 residues. The CDR3 DNA follows: TGTGCCAGCAGCCCCAACCTCCGGGACAGGGACACCGGGGAGCTGTTTTTT. It translates to CASSPNLRDRDTGELFF. The full variable domain, its missing parts supplied by reference TRBV13 and TRBJ2-2, is AAGVIQSPRHLIKEKRETATLKCYPIPRHDTVYWYQQGPGQDPQFLISFYEKMQSDKGSIPDRFSAQQFSDYHSELNMSSLELGDSALYFCASSPNLRDRDTGELFFGEGSRLTVL.

The rearrangement uses TRBV10-3 and TRBJ1-2, with 7 bases fitting TRBD1. V lost 3 bases to trimming and J lost 5 bases; unmatched junction nucleotides: 3. The CDR3 extends over 13 amino acids. Per germline, CDR1 ENHRY and CDR2 SYGVKD. The CDR3 region is CAISEGTAYGYTF. The CDR3 nucleotides read TGTGCCATCAGTGAAGGGACAGCTTATGGCTACACCTTC.

This clone was observed a few times. In DNA, the CDR3 is TGTGCCAGCTCACAAGCGGGAGGGGAAGAGACCCAGTACTTC. Its protein is CASSQAGGEETQYF. This chain connects TRBV18 to TRBJ2-5; 10 nucleotides line up with TRBD2. Germline CDR1 is KGHSH and CDR2 is LQKENI. The CDR3 has 14 residues. Unmatched junction bases numbered 2, after V lost 4 bases and J lost 3 bases.